Listed here are 25 T cell receptor beta chains from one sample, sequenced in a study of blood T cell repertoires in COVID-19. The method was immunoSEQ multiplex PCR; TCRdb's version includes in-frame clones alone and lacks a portion of them. The sample includes some 150,000 clones, roughly 81% seen only once; the top ten take approximately 1.1%. Sequenced: peripheral blood. All receptors come from a man aged 40-50 years with acute or convalescent COVID-19.

This CDR3 is CAIRREVAEAFF. The CDR3 DNA is TGTGCCATCCGACGGGAGGTCGCTGAAGCTTTCTTT. The chain links TRBV24-1 to TRBJ1-1; D call uncertain. V dropped 11 bases and J dropped 6 bases, with 15 bases sitting between them. This CDR3 has 12 amino acids. CDR1 is KGHDR and CDR2 is SFDVKD in the germline V gene.

J is TRBJ2-2 and V is TRBV7-3; the D gene is possibly TRBD1 (5 bases). The ends were cut back, 0 bases at V and 6 bases at J, with 5 bases in the middle. The germline CDR1 and CDR2 sequences are SGHTA and FQGTGA. This CDR3 spans 13 amino acids. The DNA of the CDR3 is TGTGCCAGCAGCTTAACGGGGCCCGGGGAGCTGTTTTTT. As protein: CASSLTGPGELFF. The whole variable domain, remainder taken from reference TRBV7-3 and TRBJ2-2, is GAGVSQTPSNKVTEKGKYVELRCDPISGHTALYWYRQSLGQGPEFLIYFQGTGAADDSGLPNDRFFAVRPEGSVSTLKIQRTERGDSAVYLCASSLTGPGELFFGEGSRLTVL.

The V and J genes are TRBV5-1 and TRBJ1-4; TRBD1 matches 10 bases. Germline CDR1 is SGHRS and CDR2 is YFSETQ. V dropped 1 base and J dropped 8; count of bases not matched to a gene: 5. This CDR3 is built from 15 residues. CDR3 region: CASSLNGQGGEKLFF. The CDR3 nucleotides are TGCGCCAGCAGCTTGAACGGACAGGGGGGCGAAAAACTGTTTTTT.

The rearrangement links TRBV5-8 to TRBJ2-2, with 8 bases lining up with TRBD2. CDR3 size: 17 residues. Looked up from germline, CDR1 is SGHTS and CDR2 is YDEGEE. The J segment lost 3 bases and the V segment lost 4 bases, leaving 11 bases of the junction unmatched. CDR3 amino acids: CASSLPGGAYDTGELFF. For the CDR3, the DNA is TGTGCCAGCAGCCTGCCGGGGGGGGCCTATGACACCGGGGAGCTGTTTTTT.

The J gene is TRBJ1-1, the V gene TRBV6-5, with 7 bases lining up with TRBD1. In germline, CDR1 is MNHEY, CDR2 SVGAGI. The CDR3 is made up of 15 amino acids. V gave up 6 bases and J gave up 3 bases; unmatched junction bases: 10. The CDR3: CASRALGTADTEAFF. As DNA, the CDR3 is TGTGCCAGCAGAGCCTTGGGGACAGCAGACACTGAAGCTTTCTTT.

The rearrangement links TRBV7-2 to TRBJ1-3; no clear D gene. V gave up 1 base and J gave up 4 bases, with 8 bases separating them. There are 14 residues in the CDR3. Germline lookup yields CDR1 SGHTA and CDR2 FQGNSA. The CDR3 here is CASSLGSGGNTIYF. The CDR3 region has the DNA TGTGCCAGCAGCTTAGGGTCAGGAGGAAACACCATATATTTT. Using reference TRBV7-2 and TRBJ1-3 for the parts outside the CDR3, the full variable domain is GAGVSQSPSNKVTEKGKDVELRCDPISGHTALYWYRQSLGQGLEFLIYFQGNSAPDKSGLPSDRFSAERTGGSVSTLTIQRTQQEDSAVYLCASSLGSGGNTIYFGEGSWLTVV.

The genes are TRBV19 and TRBJ1-1, with TRBD1 matching over 7 bases. CDR1 and CDR2 (germline): LNHDA, SQIVND (reference sequence). J was trimmed by 0 bases and V by 7 bases; bases with no gene match: 8. This CDR3 contains 15 residues. CDR3: CASTVEGQLNTEAFF. The CDR3 DNA reads as TGTGCCAGTACCGTCGAGGGACAGTTGAACACTGAAGCTTTCTTT.

The chain joins TRBV21-1 to TRBJ2-5; TRBD1, as called in the table, went unchecked against the DNA. TRBV21-1 is a pseudogene locus. The CDR3 length is 14 residues. CDR3 protein: CASSKSPGEETQYF. The DNA for the CDR3 is TGTGCCAGCAGCAAATCTCCAGGGGAAGAGACCCAGTACTTC.

J is TRBJ2-7 and V is TRBV6-5; 7 nucleotides agree with TRBD1. The germline V gene encodes CDR1 MNHEY and CDR2 SVGAGI. The V segment lost 2 bases and the J segment 2 bases; nucleotides outside the gene matches: 9. This CDR3 is built from 16 residues. The CDR3: CASSYTTGTAPYEQYF. CDR3 sequence (DNA): TGTGCCAGCAGTTACACCACCGGGACAGCTCCCTACGAGCAGTACTTC.

This chain uses TRBV2 with TRBJ2-1, with TRBD1 matching 9 bases. With 8 bases clipped from V and 7 bases from J, the junction kept 6 bases outside the gene matches. This CDR3 is built from 13 residues. Germline lookup yields CDR1 SNHLY and CDR2 FYNNEI. CDR3 loop: CASGAGTGNEQFF. The CDR3 DNA reads as TGTGCCAGCGGGGCCGGGACAGGGAATGAGCAGTTCTTC.

This clone showed up just once. The rearrangement uses TRBV2 and TRBJ1-4, with 10 bases identical to TRBD1. With 6 bases clipped from V and 8 bases from J, the junction kept 0 bases outside the gene matches. Germline V gives CDR1 SNHLY, CDR2 FYNNEI. The CDR3 sequence is 12 residues long. This chain's CDR3 is CASRGQGEKLFF. The CDR3 bases are TGTGCCAGCAGGGGACAGGGGGAAAAACTGTTTTTT.

The chain joins TRBV10-3 to TRBJ2-3, with 12 bases matching TRBD2. Germline loops: CDR1 ENHRY, CDR2 SYGVKD. Trimming cost V 4 bases and J 1 base; bases outside gene matches: 0. The CDR3 extends over 15 amino acids. The CDR3 loop reads CAISGLAGGTDTQYF. In nucleotides, the CDR3 is TGTGCCATCAGTGGACTAGCGGGGGGCACAGATACGCAGTATTTT.

On this clone itself: Other nucleotide sequences from this sample produce the same CDR3. V is TRBV19 and J is TRBJ2-7; D possibly corresponds to TRBD1 (6 bases). V was trimmed by 2 bases and J by 1 base, leaving 12 bases between them. The CDR3 has 15 amino acids. The germline V gene encodes CDR1 LNHDA and CDR2 SQIVND (reference sequence). In DNA form, the CDR3 reads TGTGCCAGTAGTATATCCCGGACAGCTTCCTACGAGCAGTACTTC. Translation gives CASSISRTASYEQYF.

The rearrangement joins TRBV9 to TRBJ1-1; 7 nucleotides line up with TRBD1. Unmatched junction bases numbered 8, after V lost 3 bases and J lost 3 bases. CDR1 and CDR2 from the germline V gene are SGDLS and YYNGEE. The length of the CDR3 is 15 residues. CDR3 sequence: CASSAGGQVYTEAFF. The CDR3 region has the DNA TGTGCCAGCAGCGCAGGGGGGCAGGTGTACACTGAAGCTTTCTTT.

The rearrangement joins TRBV3-1 (or the pseudogene TRBV3-2) to TRBJ1-1; the match to TRBD1 covers 10 bases. Germline assignment: CDR1 LGHDT and CDR2 YNNKEL (reference sequence). Trimming removed 4 bases from V and 5 bases from J; junction bases left unmatched: 7. CDR3 length equals 15 residues. CDR3 protein: CASSPATGGVTEAFF. In DNA form, the CDR3 reads TGTGCCAGCAGCCCCGCGACAGGGGGCGTAACTGAAGCTTTCTTT.

In nucleotides, the CDR3 is TGTGCCAGCAGTGAAGCTCGCAGGCCCTACGAGCAGTACTTC. It translates to CASSEARRPYEQYF. V is TRBV6-1 and J is TRBJ2-7; D remains ambiguous. In germline, CDR1 is MNHNS, CDR2 SASEGT. This CDR3 comprises 14 residues. With 0 bases removed from V and 2 bases from J, the gap between germline ends came to 8 bases.

The chain recombines TRBV30 with TRBJ2-5, with a weak D call TRBD2 (6 bases). The V gene lost 2 bases and the J gene lost 1 base, with 8 bases spanning the gap. This CDR3 comprises 13 residues. Germline lookup yields CDR1 GTSNPN and CDR2 SVGIG (reference sequence). CDR3 sequence (DNA): TGTGCCTGGAGTCGGGGGACCCAAGAGACCCAGTACTTC. It specifies CAWSRGTQETQYF. Combining the CDR3 with reference TRBV30 and TRBJ2-5 gives the whole variable domain SQTIHQWPATLVQPVGSPLSLECTVEGTSNPNLYWYRQAAGRGLQLLFYSVGIGQISSEVPQNLSASRPQDRQFILSSKKLLLSDSGFYLCAWSRGTQETQYFGPGTRLLVL.

The gene calls are TRBV6-1 and TRBJ1-2; the match to TRBD1 covers 9 bases. Trimming cost V 3 bases and J 8 bases; bases outside gene matches: 7. The CDR3 runs 14 residues. CDR1 is MNHNS and CDR2 is SASEGT in the germline V gene. The CDR3 DNA sequence: TGTGCCAGCAGTGACGGACAGGGGCTTAGGGGCTACACCTTC. This encodes CASSDGQGLRGYTF.

The V gene is TRBV11-2, the J gene TRBJ2-3; 9 bases align to TRBD2. CDR3 length equals 19 residues. After removal of 1 base from V and 3 bases from J, the junction contained 14 bases not matched to a gene. Per the germline V gene, CDR1 is SGHAT and CDR2 is FQNNGV. For the CDR3, the DNA is TGTGCCAGCAGCTTAGGTACCCCATTTGGCGGGGGGGCAACAGATACGCAGTATTTT. Residues: CASSLGTPFGGGATDTQYF.

The V gene is TRBV11-2, the J gene TRBJ2-7; the match to TRBD1 covers 8 bases. Germline loops: CDR1 SGHAT, CDR2 FQNNGV. The length of the CDR3 is 13 residues. With V trimmed by 4 bases and J by 4 bases, 3 bases remained unmatched. CDR3: CASSSGGGYEQYF. CDR3 in DNA: TGTGCCAGCAGCTCAGGGGGCGGGTACGAGCAGTACTTC. Drawing the rest from reference TRBV11-2 and TRBJ2-7, the complete variable domain is EAGVAQSPRYKIIEKRQSVAFWCNPISGHATLYWYQQILGQGPKLLIQFQNNGVVDDSQLPKDRFSAERLKGVDSTLKIQPAKLEDSAVYLCASSSGGGYEQYFGPGTRLTVT.

The V and J genes are TRBV6-1 and TRBJ2-3, with 9 bases matching TRBD2. The CDR3 extends over 16 amino acids. The germline CDR1 and CDR2 sequences are MNHNS and SASEGT. V was clipped by 2 bases and J by 4 bases; unmatched bases: 7. The CDR3 sequence is CASSELGGGAADTQYF. The CDR3 region has the DNA TGTGCCAGCAGTGAATTGGGCGGGGGGGCCGCAGATACGCAGTATTTT.

The V gene is TRBV13, the J gene TRBJ2-2; a possible D gene is TRBD1 (5 bases). Germline lookup yields CDR1 PRHDT and CDR2 FYEKMQ (reference sequence). V gave up 3 bases and J gave up 1 base, with 9 bases separating them. The CDR3 covers 15 residues. DNA for the CDR3: TGTGCCAGCAGCTTGGGGCAGCTGAACACCGGGGAGCTGTTTTTT. It codes for CASSLGQLNTGELFF. The variable domain in full, with the rest retrieved from reference TRBV13 and TRBJ2-2, is AAGVIQSPRHLIKEKRETATLKCYPIPRHDTVYWYQQGPGQDPQFLISFYEKMQSDKGSIPDRFSAQQFSDYHSELNMSSLELGDSALYFCASSLGQLNTGELFFGEGSRLTVL.

J is TRBJ1-1 and V is TRBV19, with D maybe TRBD1 (5 bases). Germline V gives CDR1 LNHDA, CDR2 SQIVND (reference sequence). V lost 3 bases, J lost 4 bases, and 24 bases lay in between. The length of the CDR3 is 18 residues. The CDR3 reads CASSMGRTATRSFTEAFF. In nucleotides, the CDR3 is TGTGCCAGTAGTATGGGGCGGACCGCGACGAGGTCTTTCACTGAAGCTTTCTTT.

With regard to this clone: A junction boundary mismatches the germline segment, possibly from a read error. The chain is built from TRBV30 and TRBJ2-3; 10 nucleotides match TRBD2. This CDR3 is built from 12 residues. CDR1 GTSNPN and CDR2 SVGIG come from the germline V gene (reference sequence). The DNA for the CDR3 is TGTGCCTGGAGGGCCTCGGGACTAGCGACGATATTT. Protein: CAWRASGLATIF.

This clone appeared a single time. This chain uses TRBV19 with TRBJ1-1; D call uncertain. V was pared by 4 bases and J by 11 bases, with 11 bases between. CDR3 size: 11 residues. CDR1 is LNHDA, CDR2 SQIVND, per germline (reference sequence). The CDR3 sequence is CASSNGLRAFF. CDR3 DNA: TGTGCCAGTAGTAACGGATTGAGGGCTTTCTTT.